This T cell receptor beta chain came from a study of blood T cell repertoires in COVID-19. Original processing notes: Estimated nucleated cell counts came from reference gene primer amplification. The table came from immunoSEQ multiplex PCR; TCRdb's copy has only in-frame clones and leaves some out. Clone size and V and J calls were adopted from that table, with D and trimming inferred from the DNA. The data show some 370,000 clones, about 90% seen once. The CDR3 consists of 15 residues. Trimming removed 2 bases at V and 5 bases at J, with 15 bases between. The germline V gene has CDR1 SNHLY and CDR2 FYNNEI.

The gene calls are TRBV2 and TRBJ2-5; possible D gene TRBD1, 6 bases. Input material: peripheral blood. This clonotype originated in a woman aged 30 to 39 with COVID-19, enrolled during active disease. CDR3 bases: TGTGCCAGCAGTGAATTGGGGGCAGCGCGGGAGACCCAGTACTTC. Translating gives CASSELGAARETQYF.